These 6 T cell receptor beta chains originate from one sample sequenced in a study of T cell responses to AZD1222 COVID-19 vaccine. TCRdb's table, derived via immunoSEQ multiplex PCR, lists solely in-frame clones and lacks some. The data show around 150,000 clones, just under 95% seen once. Material: peripheral blood, obtained on day 0 of AZD1222 vaccination. The receptors were sampled from an adult in good health.

The chain carries TRBV7-2 and TRBJ1-6; D is ambiguous. V was cut by 2 bases and J by 2 bases, with 4 bases left in between. The CDR3 sequence is 14 residues long. CDR1 and CDR2 from the germline V gene are SGHTA and FQGNSA. The CDR3 coding sequence is TGTGCCAGCAGCTTATCGCCCTATAATTCACCCCTCCACTTT. Amino acid sequence: CASSLSPYNSPLHF.

The chain links TRBV6-6 to TRBJ2-2, with 8 bases matching TRBD1. V shed 5 bases, J shed 4 bases, and the junction held 12 bases outside the gene matches. This CDR3 is built from 17 residues. Germline values: CDR1 MNHNY, CDR2 SVGAGI (reference sequence). The CDR3: CASSRSRTGSRTGELFF. In nucleotides, the CDR3 is TGTGCCAGCAGTCGATCACGGACAGGGAGTCGCACCGGGGAGCTGTTTTTT.

The V call is TRBV19, the J call TRBJ1-2, with D unresolved. Germline CDR1 and CDR2: LNHDA and SQIVND (reference sequence). The CDR3 runs 12 residues. The ends were cut back, 6 bases at V and 4 bases at J, with 9 bases in the middle. The CDR3 DNA is TGTGCCAGTAGCGGGAACCGCTATGGCTACACCTTC. It codes for CASSGNRYGYTF.

The chain recombines TRBV5-1 with TRBJ2-1; D may correspond to TRBD1 or TRBD2 (5 bases each). The CDR3 consists of 15 residues. The germline V gene encodes CDR1 SGHRS and CDR2 YFSETQ. The ends were cut back, 0 bases at V and 4 bases at J, with 11 bases in the middle. CDR3 protein: CASSLETGPYNEQFF. CDR3 nucleotide sequence: TGCGCCAGCAGCTTGGAAACGGGGCCTTACAATGAGCAGTTCTTC.

In this sample, this clone turned up once. This chain uses TRBV27 with TRBJ1-2, with 12 positions matching TRBD1. Germline CDR1 is MNHEY and CDR2 is SMNVEV (reference sequence). With V trimmed by 5 bases and J by 4 bases, 8 bases remained unmatched. CDR3 length equals 16 residues. The CDR3 loop reads CASSPGTGGVVYGYTF. DNA of the CDR3: TGTGCCAGCAGTCCCGGGACAGGGGGCGTAGTCTATGGCTACACCTTC.

This chain uses TRBV2 with TRBJ1-1; D gene uncertain. Germline loops: CDR1 SNHLY, CDR2 FYNNEI. Trimming stripped 4 bases from V and 5 bases from J, with 11 bases between. The CDR3 runs 13 residues. The CDR3 protein is CASSVAGLTEAFF. Here the CDR3 DNA reads TGTGCCAGCAGTGTCGCGGGGTTGACTGAAGCTTTCTTT.